This T cell receptor beta chain stems from a study of T cells after posttransplantation cyclophosphamide. Findings and limits, study-wide: TRB overlap between skin or GI tissue T cells and blood was limited. Recipient CMV seropositivity and CMV reactivation strongly tracked TRB clonality. Later post-transplant blood repertoires were often dominated by donor CD8+ memory clones.

TCRdb's table, derived via immunoSEQ multiplex PCR, lists solely in-frame clones and lacks some. The table has 23,000 or so clones, 80% to 90% seen once; the top ten hold 2% to 2.5%. This clone was counted between two and nine times. Its antigen is currently unknown. Methotrexate plus calcineurin inhibitor accompanied controls' myeloablative marrow transplants; sampling was 1 year later. The V end was cut by 8 bases, the J end by 0 bases, with 10 bases between. The CDR3 contains 13 residues. CDR1 ENHRY and CDR2 SYGVKD come from the germline V gene. The TCR originated in a female patient between 25 and 45 years old who received an allogeneic stem cell transplant from an unrelated donor, was CMV-positive, and had acute and chronic GVHD. T cells may partly derive from the graft donor. Specimen: PBMCs, collected 362 days after allogeneic stem cell transplant with calcineurin inhibitor and methotrexate. The rearrangement joins TRBV10-3 to TRBJ1-2; D gene uncertain. CDR3 loop: CAISQLANYGYTF. The CDR3 DNA follows: TGTGCCATCTCCCAATTAGCTAACTATGGCTACACCTTC.